The 14 T cell receptor beta chains below come from one sample, sequenced in a study of blood T cells in healthy people across ages. With a J-beta primer mix and a sample-barcoded 5' primer, a second PCR ran about 6 to 11 cycles. MiXCR was run by TCRdb on the 5' RACE reads, yielding one entry per CDR3 protein. The sample includes 710,000 or so distinct CDR3 sequences, about a fifth of them seen just once. Sequencing was carried out using blood. The receptors derive from a man between 65 and 85 years old in good health.

The chain has TRBV6-5 and TRBJ2-2; maybe TRBD2 (5 bases). Germline V gene data show CDR1 as MNHEY and CDR2 as SVGAGI. Trimming took off 7 bases at V and 6 bases at J, with 12 bases between the two ends. The CDR3 is made up of 13 amino acids. DNA of the CDR3: TGTGCCAGCACCCCATGGGGAGCCGGGGAGCTGTTTTTT. The encoded protein is CASTPWGAGELFF.

This clonotype was detected only a few times. The chain employs TRBV7-9 and TRBJ1-1, with D tentatively TRBD1 (5 bases). The V end was cut by 3 bases, the J end by 7 bases, with 9 bases between. The CDR3 is made up of 12 amino acids. Germline V lookup: CDR1 SEHNR, CDR2 FQNEAQ (reference sequence). The chain's CDR3 is CASSLTVYEAFF. The CDR3 region has the DNA TGTGCCAGCAGCTTGACAGTCTATGAAGCTTTCTTT.

Regarding this clonotype: This clone may be a read error of a much larger clone one base away. The rearrangement uses TRBV5-1 and TRBJ2-1, with D tentatively TRBD2 (5 bases). The better agreement between TRBJ2-7 and the DNA end casts doubt on the J call. CDR1 and CDR2 from the germline V gene are SGHRS and YFSETQ. The CDR3 has 17 residues. For the CDR3, the DNA is TGCGCCAGCAGCTTGGTTTTCGGCGGGTCCAGCTCCTACCAGCAGTACTTC. Its protein is CASSLVFGGSSSYQQYF.

The rearrangement uses TRBV10-3 and TRBJ1-1; a possible D gene is TRBD1 (6 bases). Trimming shortened V by 8 bases and J by 5 bases, and 15 bases separated the two germline ends. Germline CDR1 ENHRY, CDR2 SYGVKD. This CDR3 is 13 amino acids long. Here the CDR3 DNA reads TGTGCCATCCTCGGGGGGGCACTAACTGAAGCTTTCTTT. Its translation is CAILGGALTEAFF.

This clonotype was seen only a few times. At one end, the junction sequence differs from germline, possibly due to a read error. The rearrangement uses TRBV7-6 and TRBJ2-2, with D tentatively TRBD1 (5 bases). The CDR3 totals 14 residues. Per germline, CDR1 SGHVS and CDR2 FNYEAQ. CDR3 nucleotide sequence: TGCGCCAGCAGCTTATTAGGGGACACCGGGGAGCTGTTTTTT. Residues: CASSLLGDTGELFF. The full variable domain, rest sourced from reference TRBV7-6 and TRBJ2-2, is GAGVSQSPRYKVTKRGQDVALRCDPISGHVSLYWYRQALGQGPEFLTYFNYEAQQDKSGLPNDRFSAERPEGSISTLTIQRTEQRDSAMYRCASSLLGDTGELFFGEGSRLTVL.

This chain joins TRBV29-1 and TRBJ1-3, with D unresolved. The length of the CDR3 is 14 residues. V shed 4 bases and J shed 5 bases, with 15 bases lying between them. Germline-derived CDR1 and CDR2 are SQVTM and ANQGSEA. The CDR3 DNA sequence: TGCAGCGTTGCCCTCGCGACCGACAGAAACACCATATATTTT. Amino acid sequence: CSVALATDRNTIYF.

This clonotype was observed a handful of times. V gene TRBV12-3 or TRBV12-4 combines with J gene TRBJ1-6; 8 bases are a match to TRBD1. The CDR3 covers 16 residues. V lost 4 bases and J lost 9; bases outside the gene matches: 11. The CDR3 sequence is CASSSSDRARVSPLHF. The DNA of the CDR3 is TGTGCCAGCAGTTCCTCGGACAGGGCTAGAGTTTCACCCCTCCACTTT.

This rearrangement joins TRBV4-1 to TRBJ1-5, with D uncertain. Germline V gene sequence: CDR1 MGHRA, CDR2 YSYEKL. This CDR3 is 17 amino acids long. Trimming pared 0 bases from V and 0 bases from J, leaving 12 bases between. CDR3 sequence (DNA): TGCGCCAGCAGCCAAGAAACGACGGATTATAGCAATCAGCCCCAGCATTTT. Translation: CASSQETTDYSNQPQHF.

The rearrangement links TRBV20-1 to TRBJ2-7; D not certain. The CDR3 spans 13 residues. From germline, CDR1 is DFQATT and CDR2 SNEGSKA (reference sequence). The CDR3 region has the DNA TGCAGTGCTAGAGCGAGGTTACACCACGAGCAGTGCGTC. Translated, it gives CSARARLHHEQCV.

The rearrangement uses TRBV7-8 and TRBJ2-2; 7 nucleotides line up with TRBD1. Trimming took 5 bases from V and 1 from J; bases not matched to a gene: 13. Germline lookup yields CDR1 SGHVS and CDR2 FQNEAQ. The CDR3 totals 18 residues. CDR3 sequence reads: CASSTPQRTGRNTGELFF. The CDR3 nucleotides read TGTGCCAGCAGCACACCACAACGGACAGGACGGAACACCGGGGAGCTGTTTTTT.

This clonotype was observed a few times. V is TRBV7-2 and J is TRBJ2-1, with 9 bases matching TRBD1. CDR1 is SGHTA, CDR2 FQGNSA, per germline. This CDR3 contains 14 residues. With V trimmed by 5 bases and J by 6 bases, 5 bases remained unmatched. The CDR3 sequence: CASSHPDRGNEQFF. The CDR3 DNA reads TGTGCCAGCAGCCATCCGGACAGGGGCAATGAGCAGTTCTTC.

There are a few counts of this clonotype. The rearrangement links TRBV5-6 to TRBJ2-5; 9 bases are shared with TRBD2. The J call may be mistaken, given a closer DNA end match to TRBJ2-7. This CDR3 is built from 13 residues. The germline V gene encodes CDR1 SGHDT and CDR2 YYEEEE. CDR3 loop: CASSLTTSGEQYF. The DNA of the CDR3 is TGTGCCAGCAGCTTGACGACTAGCGGCGAGCAGTACTTC.

This clonotype was seen a handful of times. The chain links TRBV7-3 to TRBJ2-3, with 10 bases that match TRBD2. This CDR3 spans 15 amino acids. Per germline, CDR1 SGHTA and CDR2 FQGTGA. The trim removed 5 bases at V and 3 bases at J, leaving 5 bases unmatched. CDR3 DNA sequence: TGTGCCAGCAGCACCCAGACTAGCGGGACAGATACGCAGTATTTT. As protein: CASSTQTSGTDTQYF. Combining the CDR3 with reference TRBV7-3 and TRBJ2-3 gives the whole variable domain GAGVSQTPSNKVTEKGKYVELRCDPISGHTALYWYRQSLGQGPEFLIYFQGTGAADDSGLPNDRFFAVRPEGSVSTLKIQRTERGDSAVYLCASSTQTSGTDTQYFGPGTRLTVL.

A few counts support this clonotype. This sequence joins TRBV5-5 and TRBJ2-7; TRBD2 aligns across 7 bases. The CDR3 has 15 residues. Germline V lookup: CDR1 SGHKS, CDR2 YYEKEE (reference sequence). V lost 4 bases and J lost 4; bases outside the gene matches: 11. In DNA, the CDR3 is TGTGCCAGCAGCCATCCGGGCGGGGGACCATACGAGCAGTACTTC. Amino acid sequence: CASSHPGGGPYEQYF.